These T cell receptor beta chains were read from a single sample in a study of cytomegalovirus exposure and HLA in healthy donors. TCRdb's table, derived via immunoSEQ multiplex PCR, lists solely in-frame clones and lacks some. The sample carries 150,000 or so clones, around 76% recorded once. Input material: PBMCs. These receptors all stem from a male donor in good health and CMV-seronegative. CDR3s include the opening cysteine and the closing phenylalanine or tryptophan. D genes are given only for firm matches. Clone size is shown for a subset of rows, as once, few, many or a class of expanded clone.

DNA: TGTGCCAGCAGTTTAAGGCCAGGGAAAAATTCACCCCTCCACTTT; CDR3: CASSLRPGKNSPLHF; D: -; V: TRBV28; J: TRBJ1-6; size: once
DNA: TGTGCCAGCAGCTTAAGCGTAGCGGGACTCCTCAATGAGCAGTTCTTC; CDR3: CASSLSVAGLLNEQFF; D: TRBD2; V: TRBV7-3; J: TRBJ2-1; size: -
DNA: TGCAGCGTTAACTGGGACAGGGGCGAGCAGTACTTC; CDR3: CSVNWDRGEQYF; D: TRBD1; V: TRBV29-1; J: TRBJ2-7; size: -
DNA: TGTGCCAGTAGTATCGCCTTAGCGGGAGGGCGAGATACGCAGTATTTT; CDR3: CASSIALAGGRDTQYF; D: TRBD2; V: TRBV19; J: TRBJ2-3; size: -
DNA: TGTGCCAGCAGCTTCGGGACAGGGAAAGGCTCGTCACCCCTCCACTTT; CDR3: CASSFGTGKGSSPLHF; D: TRBD1; V: TRBV7-9; J: TRBJ1-6; size: -
DNA: TGTGCCAGCAGTGGGCATCGACAGGGGGCGACCTCTGATGGCTACACCTTC; CDR3: CASSGHRQGATSDGYTF; D: TRBD1; V: TRBV27; J: TRBJ1-2; size: few
DNA: TGTGCCAGCAGCACACGACTGGGCGGAGGATCCTACGAGCAGTACTTC; CDR3: CASSTRLGGGSYEQYF; D: -; V: TRBV7-2; J: TRBJ2-7; size: -
DNA: TGTGCCAGCTACTCAGGACAGGGGACAAAGACCCAGTACTTC; CDR3: CASYSGQGTKTQYF; D: TRBD1; V: TRBV6-1; J: TRBJ2-5; size: few
DNA: TGTGCCAGCAGCTTATTGGGGAGCTCCTACGAGCAGTACTTC; CDR3: CASSLLGSSYEQYF; D: -; V: TRBV11-1; J: TRBJ2-7; size: once
DNA: TGTGCCAGCAGCCCCGGGACAGGGGGCAATTCACCCCTCCACTTT; CDR3: CASSPGTGGNSPLHF; D: TRBD1; V: TRBV11-2; J: TRBJ1-6; size: -
DNA: TGTGCCAGCAGCCAAGAGGACAGCCAAGAGACCCAGTACTTC; CDR3: CASSQEDSQETQYF; D: -; V: TRBV14; J: TRBJ2-5; size: -
DNA: TGTGCCAGCAGTGCCCTAGCGGGAGGACTCACAGATACGCAGTATTTT; CDR3: CASSALAGGLTDTQYF; D: TRBD2; V: TRBV6-4; J: TRBJ2-3; size: -
DNA: TGTGCCATCAGCTCGACAGGGGTAAAGGATACTGAAGCTTTCTTT; CDR3: CAISSTGVKDTEAFF; D: TRBD1; V: TRBV10-3; J: TRBJ1-1; size: -
DNA: TGTGCCAGCAGCTCGCGGACTAGCGGGGGACAAGAGACCCGGTACTTC; CDR3: CASSSRTSGGQETRYF; D: TRBD2; V: TRBV11-2; J: TRBJ2-5; size: -
DNA: TGTGCCAGCAGCTTAGGCCAGGCCAGAGGCTACACCTTC; CDR3: CASSLGQARGYTF; D: -; V: TRBV13; J: TRBJ1-2; size: few
DNA: TGTGCCATCAGACCGCCTGGAGGGTACGAGCAGTACTTC; CDR3: CAIRPPGGYEQYF; D: -; V: TRBV10-3; J: TRBJ2-7; size: -
DNA: TGTGCCAGCAGTTTGGACAGGGGTAATTCACCCCTCCACTTT; CDR3: CASSLDRGNSPLHF; D: TRBD1; V: TRBV7-2; J: TRBJ1-6; size: -
DNA: TGTGCCAGCAGTTTATTTGAGCTTATGAGCACAGATACGCAGTATTTT; CDR3: CASSLFELMSTDTQYF; D: -; V: TRBV28; J: TRBJ2-3; size: -
DNA: TGTGCCAGCAGTCCGGGACAGGGTCGGGAGCAGTACTTC; CDR3: CASSPGQGREQYF; D: TRBD1; V: TRBV5-4; J: TRBJ2-7; size: -
DNA: TGTGCCAGCAGCTTAGATTTTCAGAGGTCCTACGAGCAGTACTTC; CDR3: CASSLDFQRSYEQYF; D: -; V: TRBV7-9; J: TRBJ2-7; size: once
DNA: TGTGCCAGCAGCTTAAGGCCCCTGGACTTCAACACCGGGGAGCTGTTTTTT; CDR3: CASSLRPLDFNTGELFF; D: -; V: TRBV11-2; J: TRBJ2-2; size: once
DNA: TGTGCCAGCAGTCCAGACAGGGTCTACGAGCAGTACTTC; CDR3: CASSPDRVYEQYF; D: TRBD1; V: TRBV28; J: TRBJ2-7; size: -
DNA: TGTGCCAGCAGTTATCGGGGGGATACGCAGTATTTT; CDR3: CASSYRGDTQYF; D: -; V: TRBV6-5; J: TRBJ2-3; size: -
DNA: TGTGCCGGCAGCCAGTGGGGGGTCGGCGAGCAGTACTTC; CDR3: CAGSQWGVGEQYF; D: -; V: TRBV11-2; J: TRBJ2-7; size: -
DNA: TGTGCCATCAGTGAGTCCGGTAGCTCCTACAATGAGCAGTTCTTC; CDR3: CAISESGSSYNEQFF; D: -; V: TRBV10-3; J: TRBJ2-1; size: -
DNA: TGTGCCAGCAGCTTAAAAGCGGGAGGGCCGAGTGAGCAGTTCTTC; CDR3: CASSLKAGGPSEQFF; D: TRBD2; V: TRBV7-3; J: TRBJ2-1; size: -
DNA: TGTGCCAGCCTGCCGGGCGGGGGATATGACACCGGGGAGCTGTTTTTT; CDR3: CASLPGGGYDTGELFF; D: TRBD2; V: TRBV28; J: TRBJ2-2; size: -
DNA: TGTGCCAGTAGTATCGGAGGAGAGACCCAGTACTTC; CDR3: CASSIGGETQYF; D: -; V: TRBV19; J: TRBJ2-5; size: -
DNA: TGCAGCGTTGAAGATCGTCGGGGGGCAGTTCAGTACTTC; CDR3: CSVEDRRGAVQYF; D: -; V: TRBV29-1; J: TRBJ2-4; size: few
DNA: TGTGCCAGTAGTATGGAGGGGCTCGGAAGCATGAACACTGAAGCTTTCTTT; CDR3: CASSMEGLGSMNTEAFF; D: -; V: TRBV19; J: TRBJ1-1; size: -
DNA: TGTGCCAGCAGCCCAGGCGGGGGTGAGCAGTTCTTC; CDR3: CASSPGGGEQFF; D: TRBD2; V: TRBV11-2; J: TRBJ2-1; size: -
DNA: TGCGCCAGCACGCGTAGCGGGATTCAAGAGACCCAGTACTTC; CDR3: CASTRSGIQETQYF; D: TRBD2; V: TRBV5-1; J: TRBJ2-5; size: -
DNA: TGTGCCAGCAGCGTAGGCCTAGCGGGGGGGACCCAAGAGACCCAGTACTTC; CDR3: CASSVGLAGGTQETQYF; D: TRBD2; V: TRBV9; J: TRBJ2-5; size: few
DNA: TGTGCCAGCAAAGAGGGGGCGATCGATGGCTACACCTTC; CDR3: CASKEGAIDGYTF; D: TRBD1; V: TRBV6-6; J: TRBJ1-2; size: -
DNA: TGCGCCAGCAGTGAGGGGGGTAGCGGGATTGGGCAAGAGACCCAGTACTTC; CDR3: CASSEGGSGIGQETQYF; D: TRBD2; V: TRBV10-2; J: TRBJ2-5; size: once
DNA: TGTGCCAGTAGTATATTTCCAGGGGGCCTTCAGCCCCAGCATTTT; CDR3: CASSIFPGGLQPQHF; D: TRBD1; V: TRBV19; J: TRBJ1-5; size: few
DNA: TGTGCCAGCAGCGTAGAAAGGGGAGAGACCCAGTACTTC; CDR3: CASSVERGETQYF; D: -; V: TRBV9; J: TRBJ2-5; size: -
DNA: TGTGCCAGCAGTCCTAACCCGGACAGGGACACTGAAGCTTTCTTT; CDR3: CASSPNPDRDTEAFF; D: TRBD1; V: TRBV28; J: TRBJ1-1; size: -
DNA: TGTGCCAACAGTCCAGGGAGGACGGGCTACGAGCAGTACTTC; CDR3: CANSPGRTGYEQYF; D: -; V: TRBV27; J: TRBJ2-7; size: once
DNA: TGTGCCAGCTCACCGACAGGGGGCTTAGAGACCCAGTACTTC; CDR3: CASSPTGGLETQYF; D: TRBD1; V: TRBV18; J: TRBJ2-5; size: -
DNA: TGTGCCAGTAGCGCGGGGACTAACGGTGAGCAGTTCTTC; CDR3: CASSAGTNGEQFF; D: TRBD2; V: TRBV19; J: TRBJ2-1; size: -
DNA: TGTGCCAGCAGCTTGAAAGGGGCCAGTGAAAAACTGTTTTTT; CDR3: CASSLKGASEKLFF; D: -; V: TRBV5-6; J: TRBJ1-4; size: -
DNA: TGTGCCAGCAGCCCCGATGACGGGAGCACAGATACGCAGTATTTT; CDR3: CASSPDDGSTDTQYF; D: -; V: TRBV9; J: TRBJ2-3; size: -
DNA: TGCGCCAGCAGCTTGGGACAGGGTTACAATGAGCAGTTCTTC; CDR3: CASSLGQGYNEQFF; D: TRBD1; V: TRBV5-1; J: TRBJ2-1; size: -
DNA: TGTGCCAGCAGCTCCGACAGGGTGCACGAGCAGTACTTC; CDR3: CASSSDRVHEQYF; D: TRBD1; V: TRBV11-1; J: TRBJ2-7; size: -
DNA: TGCGCCACCCCACGAGGAGGGGAGGACGCCTACGAGCAGTACTTC; CDR3: CATPRGGEDAYEQYF; D: -; V: TRBV5-1; J: TRBJ2-7; size: -
DNA: TGTGCCAGCAGTGCCCGGGACAAGATCCGGACTAGCGCGAACACCGGGGAGCTGTTTTTT; CDR3: CASSARDKIRTSANTGELFF; D: TRBD2; V: TRBV28; J: TRBJ2-2; size: -
DNA: TGTGCCAGCAGCTTACTAGCGGGAGTCGGCACAGATACGCAGTATTTT; CDR3: CASSLLAGVGTDTQYF; D: TRBD2; V: TRBV7-3; J: TRBJ2-3; size: -
DNA: TGTGCCAGCAGCGCCCCGACAGGGACATTCGGATCCAATGAAAAACTGTTTTTT; CDR3: CASSAPTGTFGSNEKLFF; D: TRBD1; V: TRBV9; J: TRBJ1-4; size: once
DNA: TGTGCCAGCAGCTTTCTGCCGGGACAGGGAGTAAGTGGCTACACCTTC; CDR3: CASSFLPGQGVSGYTF; D: TRBD1; V: TRBV7-2; J: TRBJ1-2; size: -
DNA: TGTGCCAGCAGCTTAGGACTGATAGAAGCTTTCTTT; CDR3: CASSLGLIEAFF; D: -; V: TRBV7-2; J: TRBJ1-1; size: -
DNA: TGTGCCAGCAGTTACAGGGGGCGACCGGGGGAGACCCAGTACTTC; CDR3: CASSYRGRPGETQYF; D: TRBD1; V: TRBV27; J: TRBJ2-5; size: once
DNA: TGTGCCAGCAGCTTTTCGACAGGGACCTACGAGCAGTACTTC; CDR3: CASSFSTGTYEQYF; D: TRBD1; V: TRBV7-2; J: TRBJ2-7; size: -
DNA: TGTGCCAGCAACCGAGACAGGGTTGGGGATACGCAGTATTTT; CDR3: CASNRDRVGDTQYF; D: TRBD1; V: TRBV9; J: TRBJ2-3; size: -
DNA: TGTGCCACCAGCAGGGAGCAGGGGGCGCCTGAAAAACTGTTTTTT; CDR3: CATSREQGAPEKLFF; D: TRBD1; V: TRBV15; J: TRBJ1-4; size: -